These 30 T cell receptor beta chains were sequenced from one sample in a study of cytomegalovirus exposure and HLA in healthy donors. PCR used 60 Vbeta primers and 13 Jbeta primers. Libraries were prepared by immunoSEQ multiplex PCR; TCRdb keeps only in-frame clonotypes and omits some of them. The sample holds fewer than 150,000 clones, 60% to 80% seen once. Sequencing was done on a sample of PBMCs. These receptor sequences come from a woman aged 25 to 45 in good health and CMV-seronegative.

This chain connects TRBV5-6 to TRBJ2-1, with D perhaps matching TRBD1 (5 bases). The germline V and J ends were trimmed by 4 bases and 0 bases, with 8 bases remaining between them. The CDR3 consists of 14 residues. The germline CDR1 and CDR2 sequences are SGHDT and YYEEEE. The CDR3 sequence is CASSPRGSYNEQFF. In nucleotides, the CDR3 is TGTGCCAGCAGCCCTAGGGGCTCCTACAATGAGCAGTTCTTC.

Comments on this clone: Other DNA sequences of this sample code for an identical CDR3. The J gene is TRBJ2-3, the V gene TRBV18; TRBD2 aligns across 10 bases. Per the germline V gene, CDR1 is KGHSH and CDR2 is LQKENI. V was pared by 3 bases and J by 3 bases, with 0 bases of the junction left unmatched. This CDR3 contains 14 residues. The CDR3 region has the DNA TGTGCCAGCTCACCGGGACTAGCGACAGATACGCAGTATTTT. Its protein is CASSPGLATDTQYF.

The chain employs TRBV7-9 and TRBJ2-5, with D perhaps matching TRBD2 (6 bases). The V gene's germline CDR1 is SEHNR and CDR2 FQNEAQ (reference sequence). The V and J ends lost 1 base and 5 bases respectively, with 14 bases between them. CDR3 length: 15 residues. Here the CDR3 DNA reads TGTGCCAGCAGCTTAGTGTTAGCGGAGGGGGAGACCCAGTACTTC. Protein: CASSLVLAEGETQYF.

The chain recombines TRBV5-6 with TRBJ2-1; TRBD2 might be the D (5 bases). V lost 5 bases to trimming and J lost 3 bases, with 15 bases between them. CDR1 is SGHDT, CDR2 YYEEEE, per germline. The CDR3 has 15 residues. The CDR3 spells CASRLQADLYNEQFF. The CDR3 nucleotides are TGTGCCAGCAGGCTCCAAGCGGACCTCTACAATGAGCAGTTCTTC.

The J gene is TRBJ2-7, the V gene TRBV2; 9 bases match TRBD1. Germline-derived CDR1 and CDR2 are SNHLY and FYNNEI. V shed 4 bases and J 0 bases; nucleotides not matched to a gene: 4. The CDR3 runs to 15 residues. CDR3 amino acids: CASSVTGGYSYEQYF. Here the CDR3 DNA reads TGTGCCAGCAGTGTAACAGGGGGCTACTCCTACGAGCAGTACTTC. The full variable domain, with the rest looked up from reference TRBV2 and TRBJ2-7, is EPEVTQTPSHQVTQMGQEVILRCVPISNHLYFYWYRQILGQKVEFLVSFYNNEISEKSEIFDDQFSVERPDGSNFTLKIRSTKLEDSAMYFCASSVTGGYSYEQYFGPGTRLTVT.

The chain is built from TRBV7-2 and TRBJ2-1; a weak D match, TRBD2 (5 bases). The germline V gene has CDR1 SGHTA and CDR2 FQGNSA. V lost 5 bases and J 0 bases, leaving 11 bases between the germline ends. The CDR3 extends over 15 amino acids. The CDR3: CASSPTRDSYNEQFF. DNA for the CDR3: TGTGCCAGCAGCCCAACCCGGGACTCCTACAATGAGCAGTTCTTC.

The V and J genes are TRBV2 and TRBJ1-1, with D uncertain. There are 13 residues in the CDR3. V was cut by 5 bases and J by 0 bases, with 7 bases left in between. Germline V gene data show CDR1 as SNHLY and CDR2 as FYNNEI. In DNA form, the CDR3 reads TGTGCCAGCAGTACAGATTTGAACACTGAAGCTTTCTTT. It encodes CASSTDLNTEAFF.

The V call is TRBV5-1, the J call TRBJ2-7; 8 bases are a match to TRBD2. V shed 5 bases, J shed 4 bases, and the junction held 8 bases outside the gene matches. The length of the CDR3 is 14 residues. Per the germline V gene, CDR1 is SGHRS and CDR2 is YFSETQ. The chain's CDR3 is CASSSGLESYEQYF. The DNA for the CDR3 is TGCGCCAGCAGTTCGGGACTAGAAAGTTACGAGCAGTACTTC. The full variable domain, rest sourced from reference TRBV5-1 and TRBJ2-7, is KAGVTQTPRYLIKTRGQQVTLSCSPISGHRSVSWYQQTPGQGLQFLFEYFSETQRNKGNFPGRFSGRQFSNSRSEMNVSTLELGDSALYLCASSSGLESYEQYFGPGTRLTVT.

The V call is TRBV7-2, the J call TRBJ2-1, with a weak D call TRBD2 (6 bases). CDR1 SGHTA and CDR2 FQGNSA come from the germline V gene. The CDR3 extends over 15 amino acids. V was shortened by 6 bases and J by 4 bases, with 16 bases between the two germline ends. CDR3 region: CASRRRGGGYNEQFF. Here the CDR3 DNA reads TGTGCCAGCAGACGGCGGGGCGGAGGTTACAATGAGCAGTTCTTC. Supplemented by reference TRBV7-2 and TRBJ2-1, the full variable domain reads GAGVSQSPSNKVTEKGKDVELRCDPISGHTALYWYRQSLGQGLEFLIYFQGNSAPDKSGLPSDRFSAERTGGSVSTLTIQRTQQEDSAVYLCASRRRGGGYNEQFFGPGTRLTVL.

The chain has TRBV2 and TRBJ2-7; a possible D gene is TRBD1 (6 bases). This CDR3 region has 11 residues. Trimming took off 3 bases at V and 9 bases at J, with 9 bases between the two ends. CDR1 and CDR2 (germline): SNHLY, FYNNEI. The CDR3: CASSESDRQYF. In DNA form, the CDR3 reads TGTGCCAGCAGTGAGTCGGACAGGCAGTACTTC.

The chain recombines TRBV2 with TRBJ2-1; the match to TRBD2 covers 8 bases. Looked up from germline, CDR1 is SNHLY and CDR2 is FYNNEI. The CDR3 has 16 amino acids. With V trimmed by 6 bases and J by 9 bases, 16 bases remained unmatched. DNA of the CDR3: TGTGCCAGCAGCCGAAGCCCGGGACTAGAGCGCGCTGAGCAGTTCTTC. It codes for CASSRSPGLERAEQFF.

The rearrangement links TRBV11-3 to TRBJ2-3, with 14 bases identical to TRBD2. The germline V gene encodes CDR1 SGHNT and CDR2 YENEEA. The CDR3 sequence is 17 residues long. V gave up 1 base and J gave up 5 bases; unmatched junction bases: 5. The CDR3 protein is CASSLGSGLAGEDTQYF. Here the CDR3 DNA reads TGTGCCAGCAGCTTAGGTTCGGGACTAGCGGGAGAAGATACGCAGTATTTT.

This chain connects TRBV18 to TRBJ2-7; 8 bases map to TRBD1. The CDR3 runs to 13 residues. Trimming removed 6 bases from V and 3 bases from J; junction bases left unmatched: 4. In germline, CDR1 is KGHSH, CDR2 LQKENI. CDR3 sequence (DNA): TGTGCCAGCTCGAGGGGACAGGTCTACGAGCAGTACTTC. Translation gives CASSRGQVYEQYF.

This clone was observed a single time. The chain links TRBV27 to TRBJ2-7; 7 positions match TRBD2. The CDR3 extends over 15 amino acids. The germline gives CDR1 MNHEY, CDR2 SMNVEV (reference sequence). Germline trimming cut 6 bases from V and 9 bases from J; bases unmatched to any gene: 17. The CDR3 loop reads CASRPGGTNGKVQYF. The CDR3 region has the DNA TGTGCCAGCAGGCCTGGAGGGACTAACGGTAAGGTGCAGTACTTC.

The gene calls are TRBV28 and TRBJ2-1; 11 nucleotides line up with TRBD2. V shed 6 bases and J 10 bases; nucleotides not matched to a gene: 32. The length of the CDR3 is 22 residues. Germline V gene lookup returns CDR1 MDHEN and CDR2 SYDVKM. In nucleotides, the CDR3 is TGTGCCAGCAGGGAATCTCGTCGGACAGGTTATTACCAACTAGCGGGAGAGCCGGAGCAGTTCTTC. Translated: CASRESRRTGYYQLAGEPEQFF. Complete variable domain (other parts from reference TRBV28 and TRBJ2-1): DVKVTQSSRYLVKRTGEKVFLECVQDMDHENMFWYRQDPGLGLRLIYFSYDVKMKEKGDIPEGYSVSREKKERFSLILESASTNQTSMYLCASRESRRTGYYQLAGEPEQFFGPGTRLTVL.

The chain has TRBV23-1 and TRBJ1-5; a weak D match, TRBD1 (5 bases). Being an ORF, TRBV23-1 has a function that is uncertain. With 2 bases removed from V and 0 bases from J, the gap between germline ends came to 11 bases. The CDR3 is made up of 16 amino acids. The CDR3 bases are TGCGCCAGCAGTCAAGGGGTCAGGGATAGCAATCAGCCCCAGCATTTT. Its protein product is CASSQGVRDSNQPQHF.

The J gene is TRBJ1-2, the V gene TRBV27, with TRBD1 identical over 9 bases. The V segment lost 5 bases and the J segment 8 bases; nucleotides outside the gene matches: 15. Germline loops: CDR1 MNHEY, CDR2 SMNVEV (reference sequence). The CDR3 extends over 16 amino acids. The CDR3 DNA sequence: TGTGCCAGCAGTGCCCGCTCCGGGACAGGGTTTAGGGGCTACACCTTC. This translates into CASSARSGTGFRGYTF.

The chain carries TRBV9 and TRBJ2-5, with 14 bases aligning to TRBD2. The CDR3 spans 18 residues. Germline lookup yields CDR1 SGDLS and CDR2 YYNGEE. V lost 1 base and J lost 2; bases outside the gene matches: 7. CDR3 sequence: CASSVTGTSGSGQETQYF. Written as DNA, the CDR3 is TGTGCCAGCAGCGTAACCGGGACTAGCGGGAGCGGGCAAGAGACCCAGTACTTC.

This clone turned up a few times. The chain employs TRBV11-2 and TRBJ2-7; 7 nucleotides agree with TRBD2. The CDR3 has 12 residues. Germline lookup yields CDR1 SGHAT and CDR2 FQNNGV. The junction had 2 bases not matched to a gene; V was cut back by 5 bases and J by 4 bases. CDR3 protein: CASSRTSYEQYF. CDR3 nucleotides: TGTGCCAGCAGCCGGACTAGTTACGAGCAGTACTTC. The complete variable domain, with remaining parts taken from reference TRBV11-2 and TRBJ2-7, reads EAGVAQSPRYKIIEKRQSVAFWCNPISGHATLYWYQQILGQGPKLLIQFQNNGVVDDSQLPKDRFSAERLKGVDSTLKIQPAKLEDSAVYLCASSRTSYEQYFGPGTRLTVT.

J is TRBJ1-1 and V is TRBV2; 8 bases match TRBD1. Losses at the gene ends were 2 bases for V and 7 bases for J; bases not matched to a gene: 3. In germline, CDR1 is SNHLY, CDR2 FYNNEI. CDR3 length: 13 residues. Written as DNA, the CDR3 is TGTGCCAGCAGTGAACAGGGGGCCTTTGAAGCTTTCTTT. Its protein is CASSEQGAFEAFF.

V and J are TRBV5-1 and TRBJ1-1, with a possible D match to TRBD1 (5 bases). Trimming removed 5 bases at V and 5 bases at J, with 16 bases between. This CDR3 spans 14 amino acids. Germline-derived CDR1 and CDR2 are SGHRS and YFSETQ. Here the CDR3 DNA reads TGCGCCAGCAGGGGCTGGGAGGGACGAACTGAAGCTTTCTTT. Encoded protein: CASRGWEGRTEAFF.

The J gene is TRBJ2-3, the V gene TRBV27; no definite D call. The CDR3 sequence is 13 residues long. Germline loops: CDR1 MNHEY, CDR2 SMNVEV (reference sequence). Trimming removed 3 bases from V and 2 bases from J, with 6 bases in between. DNA for the CDR3: TGTGCCAGCAGTTTTCAGAACACAGATACGCAGTATTTT. This codes for CASSFQNTDTQYF.

The V gene is TRBV11-3, the J gene TRBJ2-1; TRBD2 agrees at 11 bases. The CDR3 consists of 15 residues. Germline V gene lookup returns CDR1 SGHNT and CDR2 YENEEA. V dropped 1 base and J dropped 15; count of bases not matched to a gene: 11. CDR3 DNA: TGTGCCAGCAGCTTAGGGGGGTTAGCGGGGGGGCCGCCGTTCTTC. Translating it yields CASSLGGLAGGPPFF.

The chain's CDR3 is CASSTSSYNEQFF. CDR3 nucleotide sequence: TGTGCCAGCAGTACTAGTTCCTACAATGAGCAGTTCTTC. This sequence joins TRBV5-4 and TRBJ2-1; TRBD2 is a possible D gene (5 bases). Deletions cut 5 bases from V and 1 base from J, with 7 bases between. Looked up from germline, CDR1 is SGHNT and CDR2 is YYREEE (reference sequence). This CDR3 spans 13 amino acids.

This clone has just a few counts. V is TRBV2 and J is TRBJ2-7, with 10 bases that match TRBD1. With 6 bases clipped from V and 5 bases from J, the junction kept 7 bases outside the gene matches. This CDR3 is built from 14 residues. Per germline, CDR1 SNHLY and CDR2 FYNNEI. CDR3 in amino acids: CASRGTGANHEQYF. The CDR3 region has the DNA TGTGCCAGCAGGGGGACAGGGGCTAACCACGAGCAGTACTTC.

This clone was observed a few times. This rearrangement joins TRBV5-1 to TRBJ1-3; D gene unclear. V lost 1 base and J lost 0, with 8 bases in between. Germline V CDR1 and CDR2: SGHRS, YFSETQ. The CDR3 extends over 15 amino acids. The chain's CDR3 is CASSLSGSSGNTIYF. The CDR3 coding sequence is TGCGCCAGCAGCTTGTCCGGGTCCTCTGGAAACACCATATATTTT. The variable domain in full, with the rest retrieved from reference TRBV5-1 and TRBJ1-3, is KAGVTQTPRYLIKTRGQQVTLSCSPISGHRSVSWYQQTPGQGLQFLFEYFSETQRNKGNFPGRFSGRQFSNSRSEMNVSTLELGDSALYLCASSLSGSSGNTIYFGEGSWLTVV.

V usage is TRBV5-1 and J usage is TRBJ1-6, with a weak D call TRBD1 (5 bases). The CDR3 covers 13 residues. V lost 10 bases and J lost 3, with 11 bases in between. Germline V gene lookup returns CDR1 SGHRS and CDR2 YFSETQ. CDR3 sequence: CASGQDYNSPLHF. The CDR3 DNA reads TGCGCCTCCGGACAAGACTATAATTCACCCCTCCACTTT.

A word on this clone: This sample includes further DNA sequences coding for the same CDR3. V and J are TRBV7-9 and TRBJ2-5; 8 nucleotides match TRBD1. The CDR3 loop spans 14 amino acids. J was trimmed by 5 bases and V by 5 bases; bases with no gene match: 7. Per germline, CDR1 SEHNR and CDR2 FQNEAQ (reference sequence). The CDR3 coding sequence is TGTGCCAGCAGCCCCGGACAGGGAGAGGAGACCCAGTACTTC. It yields the protein CASSPGQGEETQYF.

The chain joins TRBV7-2 to TRBJ1-1; 8 nucleotides align to TRBD1. CDR1 and CDR2 from the germline V gene are SGHTA and FQGNSA. V lost 5 bases and J lost 7; bases outside the gene matches: 9. This CDR3 contains 14 residues. CDR3 protein: CASSLQTGANEAFF. The CDR3 DNA reads as TGTGCCAGCAGCCTGCAGACAGGGGCAAATGAAGCTTTCTTT. The full variable domain, in which reference TRBV7-2 and TRBJ1-1 provide the parts outside the CDR3, is GAGVSQSPSNKVTEKGKDVELRCDPISGHTALYWYRQSLGQGLEFLIYFQGNSAPDKSGLPSDRFSAERTGGSVSTLTIQRTQQEDSAVYLCASSLQTGANEAFFGQGTRLTVV.

This chain joins TRBV29-1 and TRBJ2-7; D may be TRBD1 (5 bases). The V gene lost 0 bases and the J gene lost 5 bases, with 11 bases spanning the gap. The germline gives CDR1 SQVTM, CDR2 ANQGSEA. CDR3 length: 13 amino acids. CDR3 sequence reads: CSVEEQGAHEQYV. CDR3 DNA: TGCAGCGTTGAAGAACAAGGGGCCCACGAGCAGTACGTC.